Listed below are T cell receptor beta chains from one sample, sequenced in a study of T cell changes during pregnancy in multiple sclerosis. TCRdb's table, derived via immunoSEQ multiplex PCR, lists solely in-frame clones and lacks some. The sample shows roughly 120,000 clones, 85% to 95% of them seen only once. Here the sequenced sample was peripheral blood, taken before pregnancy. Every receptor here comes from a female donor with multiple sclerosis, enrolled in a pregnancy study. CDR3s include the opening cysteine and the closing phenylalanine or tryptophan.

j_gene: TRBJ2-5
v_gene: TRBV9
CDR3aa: CASSVGVAGGVETQYF

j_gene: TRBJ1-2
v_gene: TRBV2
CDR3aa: CASSTGRGYTF

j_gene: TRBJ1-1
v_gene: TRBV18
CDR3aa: CASSPGQGVHTEAFF

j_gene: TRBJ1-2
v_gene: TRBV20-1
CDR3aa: CSRAQGYTF

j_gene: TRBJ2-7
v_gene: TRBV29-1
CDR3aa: CSVVWGQGAGYEQYF

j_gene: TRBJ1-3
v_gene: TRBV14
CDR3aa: CASSQVLRNTIYF

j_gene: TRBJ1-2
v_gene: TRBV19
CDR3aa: CASTPTGSNYGYTF

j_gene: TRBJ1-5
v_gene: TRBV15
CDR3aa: CATSSRQFDQPQHF

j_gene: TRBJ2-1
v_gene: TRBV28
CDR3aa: CASSFVEVNEQFF

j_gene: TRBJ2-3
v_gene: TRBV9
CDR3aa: CASSATDTQYF

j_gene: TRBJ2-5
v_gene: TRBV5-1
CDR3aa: CASSTLGQDPMAQYF